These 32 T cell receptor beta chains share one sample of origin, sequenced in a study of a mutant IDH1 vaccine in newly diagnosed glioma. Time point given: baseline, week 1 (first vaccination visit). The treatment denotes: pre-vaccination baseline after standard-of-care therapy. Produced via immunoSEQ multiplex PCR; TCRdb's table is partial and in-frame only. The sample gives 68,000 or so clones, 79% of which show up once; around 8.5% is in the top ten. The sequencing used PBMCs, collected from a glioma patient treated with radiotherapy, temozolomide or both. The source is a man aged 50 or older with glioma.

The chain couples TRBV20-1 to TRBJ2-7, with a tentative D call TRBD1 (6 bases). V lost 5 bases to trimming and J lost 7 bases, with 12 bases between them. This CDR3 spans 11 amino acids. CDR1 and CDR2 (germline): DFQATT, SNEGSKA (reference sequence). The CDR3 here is CSAWDTLEQYF. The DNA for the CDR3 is TGCAGTGCTTGGGACACCCTGGAGCAGTACTTC.

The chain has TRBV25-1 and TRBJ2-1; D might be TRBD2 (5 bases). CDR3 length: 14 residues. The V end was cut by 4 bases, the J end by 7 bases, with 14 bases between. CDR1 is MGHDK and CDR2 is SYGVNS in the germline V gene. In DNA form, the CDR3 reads TGTGCCAGCAGTGTCAATTACAGAGGGAATGAGCAGTTCTTC. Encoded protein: CASSVNYRGNEQFF.

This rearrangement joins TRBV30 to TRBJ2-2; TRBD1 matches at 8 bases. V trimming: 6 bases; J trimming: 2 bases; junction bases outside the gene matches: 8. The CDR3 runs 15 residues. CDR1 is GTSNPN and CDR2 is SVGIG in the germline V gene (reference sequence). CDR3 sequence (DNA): TGTGCCTGCCAAACAGGGGGATCTAACACCGGGGAGCTGTTTTTT. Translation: CACQTGGSNTGELFF. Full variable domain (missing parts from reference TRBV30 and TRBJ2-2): SQTIHQWPATLVQPVGSPLSLECTVEGTSNPNLYWYRQAAGRGLQLLFYSVGIGQISSEVPQNLSASRPQDRQFILSSKKLLLSDSGFYLCACQTGGSNTGELFFGEGSRLTVL.

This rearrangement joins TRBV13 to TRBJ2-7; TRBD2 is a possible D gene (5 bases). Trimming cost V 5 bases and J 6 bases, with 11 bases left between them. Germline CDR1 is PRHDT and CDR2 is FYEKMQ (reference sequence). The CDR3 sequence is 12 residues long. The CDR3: CASSLGEGEQYF. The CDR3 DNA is TGTGCCAGCAGCCTCGGTGAGGGCGAGCAGTACTTC.

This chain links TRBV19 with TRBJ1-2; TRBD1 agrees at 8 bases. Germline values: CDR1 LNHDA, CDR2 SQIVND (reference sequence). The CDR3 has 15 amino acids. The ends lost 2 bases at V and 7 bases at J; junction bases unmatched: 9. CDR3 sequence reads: CASSIWDRPTGGYTF. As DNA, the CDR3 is TGTGCCAGTAGTATATGGGACAGGCCCACAGGTGGCTACACCTTC.

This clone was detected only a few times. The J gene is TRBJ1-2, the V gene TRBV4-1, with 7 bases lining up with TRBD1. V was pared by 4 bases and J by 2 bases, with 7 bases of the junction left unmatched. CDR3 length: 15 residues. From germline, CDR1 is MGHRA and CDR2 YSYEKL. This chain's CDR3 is CASSRTGAGNYGYTF. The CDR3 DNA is TGCGCCAGCAGCCGAACAGGGGCAGGAAACTATGGCTACACCTTC.

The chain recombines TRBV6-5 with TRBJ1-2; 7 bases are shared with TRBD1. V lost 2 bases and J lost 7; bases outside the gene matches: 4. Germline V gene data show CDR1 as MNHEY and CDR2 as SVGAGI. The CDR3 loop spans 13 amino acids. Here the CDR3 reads CASSYAGQRGYTF. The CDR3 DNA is TGTGCCAGCAGTTACGCGGGACAGCGTGGCTACACCTTC.

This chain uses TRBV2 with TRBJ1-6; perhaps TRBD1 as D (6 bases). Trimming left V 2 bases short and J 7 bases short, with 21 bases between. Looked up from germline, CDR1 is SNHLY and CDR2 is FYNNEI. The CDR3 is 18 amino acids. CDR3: CASSENWQGLVLNSPLHF. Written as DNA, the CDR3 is TGTGCCAGCAGTGAAAATTGGCAGGGGTTGGTGTTGAATTCACCCCTCCACTTT.

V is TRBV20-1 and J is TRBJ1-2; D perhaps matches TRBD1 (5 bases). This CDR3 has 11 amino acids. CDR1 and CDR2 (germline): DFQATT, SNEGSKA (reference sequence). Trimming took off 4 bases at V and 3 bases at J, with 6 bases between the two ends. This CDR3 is CSAKTDYGYTF. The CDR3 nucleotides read TGCAGTGCTAAGACAGACTATGGCTACACCTTC.

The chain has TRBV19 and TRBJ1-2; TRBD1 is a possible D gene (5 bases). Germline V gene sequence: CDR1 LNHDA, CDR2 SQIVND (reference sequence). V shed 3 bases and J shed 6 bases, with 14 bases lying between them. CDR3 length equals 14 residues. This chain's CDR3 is CASSIVGDGNGYTF. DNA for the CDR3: TGTGCCAGTAGTATTGTGGGGGATGGGAATGGCTACACCTTC.

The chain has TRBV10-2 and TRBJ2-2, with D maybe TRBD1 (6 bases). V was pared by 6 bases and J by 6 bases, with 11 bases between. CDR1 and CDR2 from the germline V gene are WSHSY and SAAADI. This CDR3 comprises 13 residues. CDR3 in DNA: TGCGCCAGCAGGGAAGAGGGGGCCGGGGAGCTGTTTTTT. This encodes CASREEGAGELFF.

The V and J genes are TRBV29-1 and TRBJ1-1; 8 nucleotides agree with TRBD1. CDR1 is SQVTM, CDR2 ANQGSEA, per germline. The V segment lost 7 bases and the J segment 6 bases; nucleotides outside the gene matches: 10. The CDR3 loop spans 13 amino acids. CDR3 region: CSARGTGAAEAFF. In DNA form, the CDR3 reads TGCAGCGCCAGGGGGACAGGCGCCGCTGAAGCTTTCTTT. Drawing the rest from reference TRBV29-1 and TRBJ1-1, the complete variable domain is SAVISQKPSRDICQRGTSLTIQCQVDSQVTMMFWYRQQPGQSLTLIATANQGSEATYESGFVIDKFPISRPNLTFSTLTVSNMSPEDSSIYLCSARGTGAAEAFFGQGTRLTVV.

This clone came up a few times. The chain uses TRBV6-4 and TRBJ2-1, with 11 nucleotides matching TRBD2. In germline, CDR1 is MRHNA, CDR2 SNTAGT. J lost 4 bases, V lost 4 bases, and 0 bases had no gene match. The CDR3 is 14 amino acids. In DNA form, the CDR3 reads TGTGCCAGCAGTGCTAGCGGGGGGTACAATGAGCAGTTCTTC. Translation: CASSASGGYNEQFF.

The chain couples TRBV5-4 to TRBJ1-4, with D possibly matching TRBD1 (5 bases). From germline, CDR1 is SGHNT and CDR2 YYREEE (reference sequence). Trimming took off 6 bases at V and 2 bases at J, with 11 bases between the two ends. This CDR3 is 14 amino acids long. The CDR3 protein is CASTTRGTNEKLFF. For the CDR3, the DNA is TGTGCCAGCACCACTAGGGGTACTAATGAAAAACTGTTTTTT.

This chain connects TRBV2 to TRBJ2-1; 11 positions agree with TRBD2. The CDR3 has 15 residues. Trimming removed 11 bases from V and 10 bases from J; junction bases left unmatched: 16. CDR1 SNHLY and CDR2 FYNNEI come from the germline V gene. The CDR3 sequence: CAGQIAGGPDAEQFF. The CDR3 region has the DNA TGTGCCGGACAAATAGCGGGGGGGCCTGATGCGGAGCAGTTCTTC. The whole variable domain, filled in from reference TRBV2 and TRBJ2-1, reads EPEVTQTPSHQVTQMGQEVILRCVPISNHLYFYWYRQILGQKVEFLVSFYNNEISEKSEIFDDQFSVERPDGSNFTLKIRSTKLEDSAMYFCAGQIAGGPDAEQFFGPGTRLTVL.

The CDR3 DNA is TGTGCCAGCAGTGACGACAGAATCTATGGCTACACCTTC. This codes for CASSDDRIYGYTF. The chain combines TRBV2 with TRBJ1-2; a weak D match, TRBD1 (5 bases). Germline values: CDR1 SNHLY, CDR2 FYNNEI. V dropped 3 bases and J dropped 4 bases, with 9 bases sitting between them. CDR3 length equals 13 residues.

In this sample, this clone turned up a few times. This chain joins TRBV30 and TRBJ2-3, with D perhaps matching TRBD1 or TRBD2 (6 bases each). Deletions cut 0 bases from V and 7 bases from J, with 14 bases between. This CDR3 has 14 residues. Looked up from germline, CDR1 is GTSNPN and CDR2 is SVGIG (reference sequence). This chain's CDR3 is CAWSVWGAQNTQYF. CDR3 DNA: TGTGCCTGGAGTGTATGGGGGGCGCAAAATACGCAGTATTTT.

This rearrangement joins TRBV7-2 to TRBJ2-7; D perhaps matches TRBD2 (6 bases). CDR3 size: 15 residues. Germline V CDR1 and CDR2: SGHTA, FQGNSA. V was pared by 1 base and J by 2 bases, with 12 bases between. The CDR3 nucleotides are TGTGCCAGCAGCTTAGGGACGGGGGTCGCCTACGAGCAGTACTTC. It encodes CASSLGTGVAYEQYF.

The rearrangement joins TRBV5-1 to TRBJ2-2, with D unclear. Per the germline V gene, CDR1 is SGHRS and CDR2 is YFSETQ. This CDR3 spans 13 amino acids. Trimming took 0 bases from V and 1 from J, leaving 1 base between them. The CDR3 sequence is CASSLGNTGELFF. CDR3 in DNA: TGCGCCAGCAGCTTGGGGAACACCGGGGAGCTGTTTTTT.

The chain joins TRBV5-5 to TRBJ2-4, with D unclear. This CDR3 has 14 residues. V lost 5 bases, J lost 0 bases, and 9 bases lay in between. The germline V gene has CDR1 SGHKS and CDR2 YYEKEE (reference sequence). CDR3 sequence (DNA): TGTGCCAGCAGTAACGTCCTAGCCAAAAACATTCAGTACTTC. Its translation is CASSNVLAKNIQYF.

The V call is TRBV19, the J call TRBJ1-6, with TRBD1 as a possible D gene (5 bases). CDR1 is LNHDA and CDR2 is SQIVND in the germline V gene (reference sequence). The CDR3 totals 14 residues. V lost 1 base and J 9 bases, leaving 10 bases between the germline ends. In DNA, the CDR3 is TGTGCCAGTAGTATAGGCAATGGGGGTTCACCCCTCCACTTT. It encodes CASSIGNGGSPLHF.

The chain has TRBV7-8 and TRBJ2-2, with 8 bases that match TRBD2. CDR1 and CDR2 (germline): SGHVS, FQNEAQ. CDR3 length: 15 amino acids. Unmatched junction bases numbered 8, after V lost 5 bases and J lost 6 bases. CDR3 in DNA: TGTGCCAGCAGCACGGGACTAGTCTGGGCCGGGGAGCTGTTTTTT. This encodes CASSTGLVWAGELFF.

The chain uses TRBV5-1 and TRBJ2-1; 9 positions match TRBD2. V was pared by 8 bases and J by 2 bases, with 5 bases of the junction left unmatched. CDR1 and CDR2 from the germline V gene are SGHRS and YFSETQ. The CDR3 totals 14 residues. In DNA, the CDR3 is TGCGCCAGTAGTAGCGGGGGCCCCTACAATGAGCAGTTCTTC. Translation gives CASSSGGPYNEQFF.

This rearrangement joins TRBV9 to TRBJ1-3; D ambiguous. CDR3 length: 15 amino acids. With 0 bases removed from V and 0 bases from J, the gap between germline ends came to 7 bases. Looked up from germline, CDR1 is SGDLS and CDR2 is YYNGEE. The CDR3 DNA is TGTGCCAGCAGCGTAGTGGGTTTCTCTGGAAACACCATATATTTT. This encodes CASSVVGFSGNTIYF.

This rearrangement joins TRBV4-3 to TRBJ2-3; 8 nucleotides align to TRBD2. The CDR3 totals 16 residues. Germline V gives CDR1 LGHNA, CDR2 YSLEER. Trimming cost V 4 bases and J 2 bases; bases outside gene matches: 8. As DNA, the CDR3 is TGCGCCAGCAGCCGCCGGGGGGGGCCGTTCACAGATACGCAGTATTTT. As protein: CASSRRGGPFTDTQYF.

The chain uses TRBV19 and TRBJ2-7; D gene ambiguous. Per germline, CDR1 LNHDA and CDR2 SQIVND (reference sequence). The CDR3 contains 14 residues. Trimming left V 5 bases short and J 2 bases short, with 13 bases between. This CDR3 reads CASSYGLGTYEQYF. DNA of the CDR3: TGTGCCAGTAGTTATGGGCTGGGCACCTACGAGCAGTACTTC.

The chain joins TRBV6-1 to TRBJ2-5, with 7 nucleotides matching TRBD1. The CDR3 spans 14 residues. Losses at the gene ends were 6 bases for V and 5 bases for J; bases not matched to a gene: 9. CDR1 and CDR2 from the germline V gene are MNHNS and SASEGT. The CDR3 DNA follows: TGTGCCAGCAGGATACCGGGACAGATGGAGACCCAGTACTTC. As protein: CASRIPGQMETQYF.

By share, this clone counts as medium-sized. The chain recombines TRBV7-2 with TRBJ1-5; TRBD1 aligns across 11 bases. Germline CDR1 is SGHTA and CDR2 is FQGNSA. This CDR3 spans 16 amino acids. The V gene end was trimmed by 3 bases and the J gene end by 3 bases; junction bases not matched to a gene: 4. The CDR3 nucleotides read TGTGCCAGCAGCTTGGGGACAGGGGGAAACAATCAGCCCCAGCATTTT. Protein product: CASSLGTGGNNQPQHF.

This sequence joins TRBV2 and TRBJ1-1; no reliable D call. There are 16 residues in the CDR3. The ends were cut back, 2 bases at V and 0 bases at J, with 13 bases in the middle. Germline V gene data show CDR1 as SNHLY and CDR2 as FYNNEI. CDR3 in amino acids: CASSELDLRVNTEAFF. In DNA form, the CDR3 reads TGTGCCAGCAGTGAACTGGACTTGAGAGTGAACACTGAAGCTTTCTTT.

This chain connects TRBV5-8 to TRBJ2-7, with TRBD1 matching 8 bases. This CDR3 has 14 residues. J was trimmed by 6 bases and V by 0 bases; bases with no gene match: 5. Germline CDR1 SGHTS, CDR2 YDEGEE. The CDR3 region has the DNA TGTGCCAGCAGCTTGGCTGGGACAGGTACCGAGCAGTACTTC. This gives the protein CASSLAGTGTEQYF.

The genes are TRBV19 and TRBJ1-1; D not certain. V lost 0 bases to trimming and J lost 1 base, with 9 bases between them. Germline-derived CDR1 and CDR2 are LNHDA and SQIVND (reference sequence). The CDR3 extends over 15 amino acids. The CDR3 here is CASSIDLWGNTEAFF. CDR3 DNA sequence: TGTGCCAGTAGTATAGATCTATGGGGGAACACTGAAGCTTTCTTT.

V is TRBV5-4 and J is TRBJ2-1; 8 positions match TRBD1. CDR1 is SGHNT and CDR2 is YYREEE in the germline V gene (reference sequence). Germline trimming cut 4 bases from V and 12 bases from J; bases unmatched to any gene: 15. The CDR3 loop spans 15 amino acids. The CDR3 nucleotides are TGTGCCAGCAGCGATTACTCCGGACAGGGTGTTGGGCAGTTCTTC. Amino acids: CASSDYSGQGVGQFF.